This T cell receptor (beta chain) was sequenced in a study of T-cell reconstitution after alpha-beta-depleted transplantation in children. Findings and limits, study-wide: Diversity of TCRbeta at day 60 was high in some patients, arising from surviving recipient T cells and thymic progenitors. From newly produced T cells came most of the T-cell counts and diversity one year after transplant. At around two months after transplant, the alpha-beta T cells were reportedly derived from several hundred expanded clones that came from non-depleted graft cells.

It was with unique molecular identifiers that the TCRbeta library was prepared. TCRdb used MiXCR to reprocess the PCR reads, holding one entry per CDR3 protein. The table has some 840,000 distinct CDR3 sequences, under 20% seen once; the top ten hold roughly 4.8%. CDR3 length equals 16 residues. The V and J ends lost 0 bases and 2 bases respectively, with 14 bases between them. Germline CDR1 LNHNV, CDR2 YYDKDF (reference sequence). This clonotype was counted between two and nine times. Its cognate antigen is unknown. The receptor comes from a male patient aged 10 to 17 who had a stem cell transplant for acute lymphoblastic leukemia, so the T cells may come from the graft donor. This chain links TRBV15 with TRBJ2-7; D may be TRBD1 (7 bases). The sequencing here drew on PBMCs, mostly from graft donor cells, taken 360 days after TCRalphabeta/CD19-depleted stem cell transplant. The CDR3 loop is CATSREPARGAYEQYF. In nucleotides, the CDR3 is TGTGCCACCAGCAGAGAACCGGCCAGGGGGGCCTACGAGCAGTACTTC.